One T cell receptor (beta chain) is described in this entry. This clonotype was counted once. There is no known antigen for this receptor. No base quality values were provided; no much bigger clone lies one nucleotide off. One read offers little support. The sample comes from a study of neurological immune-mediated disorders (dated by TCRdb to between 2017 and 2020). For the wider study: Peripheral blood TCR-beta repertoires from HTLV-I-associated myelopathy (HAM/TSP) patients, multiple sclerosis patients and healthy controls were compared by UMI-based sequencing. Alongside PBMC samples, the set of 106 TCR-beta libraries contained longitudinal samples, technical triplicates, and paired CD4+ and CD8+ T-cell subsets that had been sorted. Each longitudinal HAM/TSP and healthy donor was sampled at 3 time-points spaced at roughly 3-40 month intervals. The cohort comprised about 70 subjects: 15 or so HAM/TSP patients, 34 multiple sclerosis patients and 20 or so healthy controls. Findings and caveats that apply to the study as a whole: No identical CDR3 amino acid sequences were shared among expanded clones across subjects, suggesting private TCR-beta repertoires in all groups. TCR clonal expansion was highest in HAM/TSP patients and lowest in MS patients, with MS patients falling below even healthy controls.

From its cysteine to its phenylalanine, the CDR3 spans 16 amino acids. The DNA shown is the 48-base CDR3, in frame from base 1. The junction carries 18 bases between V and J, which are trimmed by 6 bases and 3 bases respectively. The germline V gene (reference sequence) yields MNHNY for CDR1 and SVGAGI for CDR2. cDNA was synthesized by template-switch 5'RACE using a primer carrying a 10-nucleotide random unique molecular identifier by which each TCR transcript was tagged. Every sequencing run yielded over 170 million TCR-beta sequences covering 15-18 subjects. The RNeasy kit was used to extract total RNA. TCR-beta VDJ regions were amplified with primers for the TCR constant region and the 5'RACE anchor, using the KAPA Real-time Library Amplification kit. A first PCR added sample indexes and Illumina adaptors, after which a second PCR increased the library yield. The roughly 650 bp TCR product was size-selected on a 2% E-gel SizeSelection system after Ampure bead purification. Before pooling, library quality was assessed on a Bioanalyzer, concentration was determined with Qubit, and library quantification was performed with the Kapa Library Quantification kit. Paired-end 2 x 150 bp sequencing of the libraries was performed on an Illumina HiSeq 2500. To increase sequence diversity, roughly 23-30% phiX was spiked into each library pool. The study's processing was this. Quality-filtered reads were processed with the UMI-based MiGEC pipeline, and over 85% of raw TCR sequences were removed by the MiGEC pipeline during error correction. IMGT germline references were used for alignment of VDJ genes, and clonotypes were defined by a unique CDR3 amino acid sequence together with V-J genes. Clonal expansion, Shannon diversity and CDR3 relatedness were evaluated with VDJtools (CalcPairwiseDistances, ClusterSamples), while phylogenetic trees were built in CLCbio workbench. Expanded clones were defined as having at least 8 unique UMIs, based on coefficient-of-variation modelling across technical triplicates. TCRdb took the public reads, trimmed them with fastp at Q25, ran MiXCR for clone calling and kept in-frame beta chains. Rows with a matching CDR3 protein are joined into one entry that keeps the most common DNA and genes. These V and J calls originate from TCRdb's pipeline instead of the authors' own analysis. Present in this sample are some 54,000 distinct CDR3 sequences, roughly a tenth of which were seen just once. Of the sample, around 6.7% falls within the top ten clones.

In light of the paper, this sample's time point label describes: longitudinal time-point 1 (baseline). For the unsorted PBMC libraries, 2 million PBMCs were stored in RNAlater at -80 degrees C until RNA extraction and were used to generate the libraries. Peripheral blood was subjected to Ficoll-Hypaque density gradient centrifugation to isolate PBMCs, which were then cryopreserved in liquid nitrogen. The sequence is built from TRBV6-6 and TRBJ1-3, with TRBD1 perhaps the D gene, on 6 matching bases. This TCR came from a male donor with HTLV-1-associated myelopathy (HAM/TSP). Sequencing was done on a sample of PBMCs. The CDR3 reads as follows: CASRTEQGLCGNTIYF. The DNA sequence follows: TGTGCCAGCAGGACTGAACAGGGATTGTGTGGAAACACCATATATTTT.